This T cell receptor beta chain was obtained from a study of cytotoxic CD8 clonotypes in ibrutinib-treated CLL. The overall study: On average, more than 90,000 productive rearrangements and 255,043 productive templates per sample.

A single count supports this clone. Depth targeted 1 in 200,000 to 1 in 1 million T cells, averaging approximately 10x coverage per clonotype. The table came from immunoSEQ multiplex PCR; TCRdb's copy has only in-frame clones and leaves some out. The sample includes fewer than 50,000 clones, approximately 51% of them seen just once. CDR1 and CDR2 from the germline V gene are KGHSH and LQKENI. The CDR3 covers 16 residues. The V segment lost 3 bases and the J segment 10 bases; nucleotides outside the gene matches: 9. Genomic DNA (roughly 1.9 micrograms) was obtained from cryopreserved PBMCs for construction of TCR beta libraries.

The sample here was PBMCs, taken after 12 months of ibrutinib treatment. This clonotype was sampled from a human donor with chronic lymphocytic leukemia. V usage is TRBV18 and J usage is TRBJ2-1, with 13 positions matching TRBD2. CDR3 amino acids: CASSPRTSGGGLEQFF. In DNA form, the CDR3 reads TGTGCCAGCTCACCTCGGACTAGCGGGGGAGGGTTGGAGCAGTTCTTC.